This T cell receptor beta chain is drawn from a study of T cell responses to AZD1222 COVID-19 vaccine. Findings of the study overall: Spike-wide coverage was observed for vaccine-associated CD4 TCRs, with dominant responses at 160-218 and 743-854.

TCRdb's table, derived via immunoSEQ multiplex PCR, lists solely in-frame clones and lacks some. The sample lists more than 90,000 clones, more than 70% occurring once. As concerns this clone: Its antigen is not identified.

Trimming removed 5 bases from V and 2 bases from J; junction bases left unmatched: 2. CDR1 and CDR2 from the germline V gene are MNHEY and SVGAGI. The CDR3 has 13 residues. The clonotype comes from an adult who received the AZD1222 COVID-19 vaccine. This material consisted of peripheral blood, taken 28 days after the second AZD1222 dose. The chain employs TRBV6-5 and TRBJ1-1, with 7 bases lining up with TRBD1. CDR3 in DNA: TGTGCCAGCAGTCGACAGGGCAACACTGAAGCTTTCTTT. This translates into CASSRQGNTEAFF.